This TCR beta chain was recorded in a study of T-cell memory formation after mild COVID-19 (dated by TCRdb to about 2021). Context from the whole study: TCR sequence clusters from the two donors were largely donor specific. Two young, previously healthy adult volunteers made up the cohort, one male and one female. In two donors, T-cell clones that expanded and contracted after mild COVID-19 were followed by sequencing TCRalpha and TCRbeta repertoires longitudinally. Study-wide conclusions, independent of this receptor: The study covered only a couple of mild cases, and larger cohorts including severe cases with pre-infection samples were considered necessary. Whether the second-wave clones peaking on day 37 were SARS-CoV-2 specific was not confirmed. From day 15 to 85, contracting clones showed balanced CD4/CD8 phenotypes, whereas a second wave of clones that expanded from day 15 to 37 leaned towards CD4+. Contracting CD4+ clones appeared mostly in the CM and EM memory subsets, whereas CD8+ clones were enriched in EMRA. Some responding clones were found in pre-infection memory, which suggests that pre-existing cross-reactive memory T cells took part in the SARS-CoV-2 response.

The instrument was an Illumina NovaSeq 6000. TCRalpha and TCRbeta cDNA libraries were built by 5'RACE with constant-segment primers, adding sample barcodes and unique molecular identifiers. Trizol reagent was used to extract RNA from every sample. The libraries were amplified in two PCR steps, and the second step added a second sample barcode and Illumina TruSeq adapters. The libraries were sequenced on an Illumina NovaSeq using 2 x 150 bp paired-end reads. As for how the authors treated the data: Demultiplexing of reads and collapsing into UMI-guided consensus sequences were performed with migec v1.2.7. Using mixcr v2.1.11, UMI consensuses were aligned to TRA and TRB V and J templates and then assembled into clonotypes. Clonotypes were classified as expanded or contracted when called significant by both edgeR and NoisET, with noise models trained on biological replicates. For edgeR calls, the cutoffs were a false discovery rate-adjusted p below 0.01 and a log2 fold-change threshold of 1. PCA with hierarchical clustering of max-normalized trajectories of the 1000 most abundant clonotypes was used as exploratory dynamics analysis. Each responding clone was given a CD4 or CD8 phenotype based on the CD4+ and CD8+ repertoires, which had been sequenced separately. In TCRdb, the public reads were trimmed at Q25 with fastp and aligned with MiXCR, with productive beta chains retained. Records with the same CDR3 protein are collapsed into one entry carrying the most frequent genes and DNA. In this record, the V and J calls reflect TCRdb's handling and not the investigators' own analysis. Present in this sample are roughly 200,000 distinct CDR3 sequences, 16% of which were seen just once. About 2.1% of the sample is taken by the ten largest.

This clonotype was found a few times. This clone's antigen is unknown. Base quality data are lacking; no much larger clone is found one base away. Ficoll-Paque density gradient centrifugation was the method used to isolate PBMCs. Trimming accounts for 0 bases at V and 7 bases at J, while the number of junction bases matched to no gene is 5. For CDR1 and CDR2, the germline V gene lists SGDLS and YYNGEE. Counted from cysteine to phenylalanine, this CDR3 has 16 amino acids. Only the CDR3 DNA stays, 48 bases, in frame from base 1. The sequence links TRBV9 to TRBJ2-2, and TRBD2 aligns with 11 junction nucleotides. The sample consisted of PBMCs or a T cell subset sorted from them (not recorded which). The source of this sequence is an adult woman who had mild COVID-19 (a few samples of this study predate the infection). The sample titles of this study are shuffled in the database, so cell type and time point are left out; the donor was told from shared clones. The CDR3 region reads CASSVVTSGSYGELFF. The DNA sequence is as follows: TGTGCCAGCAGCGTAGTTACTAGCGGGAGCTACGGGGAGCTGTTTTTT.